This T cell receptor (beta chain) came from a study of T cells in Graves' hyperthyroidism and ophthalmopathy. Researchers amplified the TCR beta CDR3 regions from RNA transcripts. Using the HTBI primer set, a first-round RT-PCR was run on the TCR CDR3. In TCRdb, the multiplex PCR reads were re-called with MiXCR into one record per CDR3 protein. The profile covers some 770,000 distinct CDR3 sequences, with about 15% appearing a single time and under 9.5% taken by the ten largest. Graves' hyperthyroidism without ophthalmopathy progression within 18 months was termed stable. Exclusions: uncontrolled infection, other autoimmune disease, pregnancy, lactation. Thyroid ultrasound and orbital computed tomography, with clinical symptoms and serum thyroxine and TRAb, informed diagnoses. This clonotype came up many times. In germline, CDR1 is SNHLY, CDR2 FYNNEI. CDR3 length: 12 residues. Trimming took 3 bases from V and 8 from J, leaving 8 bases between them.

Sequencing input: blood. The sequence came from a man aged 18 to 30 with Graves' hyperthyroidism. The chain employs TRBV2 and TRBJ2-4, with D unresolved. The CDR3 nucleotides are TGTGCCAGCAGTGAGCCCCGTTACATTCAGTACTTC. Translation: CASSEPRYIQYF.